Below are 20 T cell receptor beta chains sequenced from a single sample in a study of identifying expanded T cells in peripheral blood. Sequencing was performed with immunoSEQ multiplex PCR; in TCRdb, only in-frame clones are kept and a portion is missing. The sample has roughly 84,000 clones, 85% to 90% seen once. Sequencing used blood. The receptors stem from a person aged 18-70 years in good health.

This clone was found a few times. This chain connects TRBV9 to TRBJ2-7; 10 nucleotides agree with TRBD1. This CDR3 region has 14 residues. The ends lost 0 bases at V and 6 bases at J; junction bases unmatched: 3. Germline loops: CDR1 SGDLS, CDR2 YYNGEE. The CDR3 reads CASSVEGQGLEQYF. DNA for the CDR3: TGTGCCAGCAGCGTAGAGGGACAGGGGCTCGAGCAGTACTTC.

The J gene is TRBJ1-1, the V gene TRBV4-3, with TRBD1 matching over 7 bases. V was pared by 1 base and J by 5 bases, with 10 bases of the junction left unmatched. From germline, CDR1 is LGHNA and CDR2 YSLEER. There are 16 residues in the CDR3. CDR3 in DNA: TGCGCCAGCAGCCAAGTGAGGGGGCAGGACTCTACTGAAGCTTTCTTT. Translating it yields CASSQVRGQDSTEAFF.

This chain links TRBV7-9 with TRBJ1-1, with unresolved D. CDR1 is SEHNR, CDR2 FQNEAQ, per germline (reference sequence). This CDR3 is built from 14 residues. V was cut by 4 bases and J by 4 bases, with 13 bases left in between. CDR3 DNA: TGTGCCAGCAGCTATGGGTTGGGTCGCACTGAAGCTTTCTTT. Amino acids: CASSYGLGRTEAFF.

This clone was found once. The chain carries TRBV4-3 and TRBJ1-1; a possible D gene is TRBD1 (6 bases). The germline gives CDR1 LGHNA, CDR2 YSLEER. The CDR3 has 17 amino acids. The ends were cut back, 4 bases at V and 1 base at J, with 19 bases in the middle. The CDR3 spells CASSLHTIGTPNTEAFF. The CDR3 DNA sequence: TGCGCCAGCAGCCTTCACACAATCGGGACACCGAACACTGAAGCTTTCTTT.

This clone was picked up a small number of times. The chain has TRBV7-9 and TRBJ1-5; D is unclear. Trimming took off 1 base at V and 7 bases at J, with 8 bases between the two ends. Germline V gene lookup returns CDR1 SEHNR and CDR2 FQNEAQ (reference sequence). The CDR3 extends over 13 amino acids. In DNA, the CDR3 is TGTGCCAGCAGCTTAGGATCAGACCAGCCCCAGCATTTT. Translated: CASSLGSDQPQHF.

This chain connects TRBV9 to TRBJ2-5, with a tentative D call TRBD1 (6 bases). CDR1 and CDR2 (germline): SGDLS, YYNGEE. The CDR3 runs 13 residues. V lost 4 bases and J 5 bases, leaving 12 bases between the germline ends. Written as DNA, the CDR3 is TGTGCCAGCAGCAACAGGGTAGGGGAGACCCAGTACTTC. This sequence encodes CASSNRVGETQYF.

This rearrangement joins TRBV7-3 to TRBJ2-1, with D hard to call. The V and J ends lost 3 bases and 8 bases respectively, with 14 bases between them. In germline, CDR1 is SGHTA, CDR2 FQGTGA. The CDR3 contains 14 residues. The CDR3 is CASSFEGIRDEQFF. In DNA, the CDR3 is TGTGCCAGCAGCTTCGAAGGAATTCGCGATGAGCAGTTCTTC.

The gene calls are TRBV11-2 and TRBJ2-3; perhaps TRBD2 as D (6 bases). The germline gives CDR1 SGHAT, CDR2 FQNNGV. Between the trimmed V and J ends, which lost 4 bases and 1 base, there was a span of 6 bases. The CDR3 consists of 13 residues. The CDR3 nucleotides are TGTGCCAGCAGCTCGGGGGGCACAGATACGCAGTATTTT. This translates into CASSSGGTDTQYF.

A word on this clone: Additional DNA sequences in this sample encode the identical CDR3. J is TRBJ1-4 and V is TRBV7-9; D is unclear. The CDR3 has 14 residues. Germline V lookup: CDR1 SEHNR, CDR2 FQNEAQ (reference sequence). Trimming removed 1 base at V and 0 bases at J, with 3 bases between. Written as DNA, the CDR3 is TGTGCCAGCAGCTTAGGAGCAACTAATGAAAAACTGTTTTTT. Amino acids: CASSLGATNEKLFF.

The CDR3 is CASSPTQQGFINEAFF. CDR3 bases: TGTGCCAGCAGCCCCACCCAACAGGGCTTCATCAATGAAGCTTTCTTT. This sequence joins TRBV5-4 and TRBJ1-1; maybe TRBD1 (6 bases). This CDR3 comprises 16 residues. From germline, CDR1 is SGHNT and CDR2 YYREEE (reference sequence). The V gene lost 4 bases and the J gene lost 7 bases, with 23 bases spanning the gap.

The CDR3 DNA reads as TGCGCCAGCAGCTTGGGCAAACAGGGGTCCAACACCGGGGAGCTGTTTTTT. Amino acid sequence: CASSLGKQGSNTGELFF. The V call is TRBV5-1, the J call TRBJ2-2, with TRBD1 matching 7 bases. The CDR3 covers 17 residues. The germline CDR1 and CDR2 sequences are SGHRS and YFSETQ. Trimming cost V 0 bases and J 2 bases; bases outside gene matches: 7.

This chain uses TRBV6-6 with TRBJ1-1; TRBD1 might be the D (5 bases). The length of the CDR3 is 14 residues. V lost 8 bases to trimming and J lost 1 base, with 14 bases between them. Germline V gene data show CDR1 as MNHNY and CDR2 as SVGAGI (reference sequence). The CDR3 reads CASRPGGTNTEAFF. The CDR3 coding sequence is TGTGCCAGCCGGCCGGGGGGTACGAACACTGAAGCTTTCTTT.

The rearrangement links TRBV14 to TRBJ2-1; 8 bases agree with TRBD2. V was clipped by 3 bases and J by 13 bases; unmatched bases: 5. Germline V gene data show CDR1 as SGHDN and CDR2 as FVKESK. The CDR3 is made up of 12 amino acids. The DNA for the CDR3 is TGTGCCAGCAGCCAGACCGGGACTAGACAGTTCTTC. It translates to CASSQTGTRQFF.

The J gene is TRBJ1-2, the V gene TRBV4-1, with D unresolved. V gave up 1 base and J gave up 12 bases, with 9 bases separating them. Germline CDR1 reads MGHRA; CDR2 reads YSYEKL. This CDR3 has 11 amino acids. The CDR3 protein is CASSQADIHTF. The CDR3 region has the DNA TGCGCCAGCAGCCAAGCCGACATTCACACCTTC.

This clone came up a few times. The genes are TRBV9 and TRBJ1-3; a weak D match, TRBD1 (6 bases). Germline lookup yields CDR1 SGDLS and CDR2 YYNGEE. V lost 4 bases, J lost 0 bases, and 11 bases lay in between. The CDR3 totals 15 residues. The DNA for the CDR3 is TGTGCCAGCAGCCCCCAGGGGCCCTCTGGAAACACCATATATTTT. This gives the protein CASSPQGPSGNTIYF.

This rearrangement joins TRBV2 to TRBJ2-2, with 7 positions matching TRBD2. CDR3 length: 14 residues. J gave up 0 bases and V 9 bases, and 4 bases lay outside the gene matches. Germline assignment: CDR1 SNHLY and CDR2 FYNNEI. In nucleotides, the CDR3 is TGTGCCAGGAGCGGGACTGCGAACACCGGGGAGCTGTTTTTT. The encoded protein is CARSGTANTGELFF. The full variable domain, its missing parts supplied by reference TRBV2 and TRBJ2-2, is EPEVTQTPSHQVTQMGQEVILRCVPISNHLYFYWYRQILGQKVEFLVSFYNNEISEKSEIFDDQFSVERPDGSNFTLKIRSTKLEDSAMYFCARSGTANTGELFFGEGSRLTVL.

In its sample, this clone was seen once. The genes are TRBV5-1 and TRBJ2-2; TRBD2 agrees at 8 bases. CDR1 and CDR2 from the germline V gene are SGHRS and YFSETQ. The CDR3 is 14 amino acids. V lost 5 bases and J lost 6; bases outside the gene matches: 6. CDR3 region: CASRAGTSSGELFF. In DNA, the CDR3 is TGCGCCAGCAGAGCCGGGACTAGTTCCGGGGAGCTGTTTTTT.

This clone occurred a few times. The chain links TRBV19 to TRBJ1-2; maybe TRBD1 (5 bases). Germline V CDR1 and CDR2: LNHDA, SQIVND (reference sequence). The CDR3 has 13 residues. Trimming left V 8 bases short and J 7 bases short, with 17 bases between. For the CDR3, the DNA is TGTGCCAGTTCTACAGGTGGGGTTGGTGGCTACACCTTC. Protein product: CASSTGGVGGYTF.

The CDR3 sequence: CASSSRTQANEQYF. In DNA, the CDR3 is TGCGCCAGCAGCTCCCGAACCCAGGCTAACGAGCAGTACTTC. The chain couples TRBV5-1 to TRBJ2-7, with D unresolved. The CDR3 has 14 amino acids. CDR1 SGHRS and CDR2 YFSETQ come from the germline V gene. The V end was cut by 3 bases, the J end by 5 bases, with 15 bases between. The full variable domain, its missing parts supplied by reference TRBV5-1 and TRBJ2-7, is KAGVTQTPRYLIKTRGQQVTLSCSPISGHRSVSWYQQTPGQGLQFLFEYFSETQRNKGNFPGRFSGRQFSNSRSEMNVSTLELGDSALYLCASSSRTQANEQYFGPGTRLTVT.

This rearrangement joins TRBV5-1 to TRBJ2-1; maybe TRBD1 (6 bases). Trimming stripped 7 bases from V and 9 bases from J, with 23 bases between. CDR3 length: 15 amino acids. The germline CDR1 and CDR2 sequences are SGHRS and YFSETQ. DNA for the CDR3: TGCGCCAGCGGTTCGGGGACAACCTATCGGGGTGAGCAGTTCTTC. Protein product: CASGSGTTYRGEQFF.